This TCR beta chain was retrieved from a study of control samples from healthy donors and cancer patients. The method was immunoSEQ multiplex PCR; TCRdb's version includes in-frame clones alone and lacks a portion of them. The sample includes some 130,000 clones, roughly 88% seen only once; the top ten take 3.4%. The CDR3 loop spans 16 amino acids. In germline, CDR1 is SGHTA, CDR2 FQGNSA. The V gene end was trimmed by 2 bases and the J gene end by 9 bases; junction bases not matched to a gene: 13. The gene calls are TRBV7-2 and TRBJ2-1; the match to TRBD2 covers 7 bases. The sequenced material came from blood. The origin of this receptor is a man in his forties in good health. The CDR3 here is CASSLRETRGGGEQFF. The CDR3 DNA follows: TGTGCCAGCAGCTTACGTGAGACTAGGGGCGGGGGTGAGCAGTTCTTC.